This TCR beta chain was observed in a study of blood T cells in healthy people across ages. Study results and limitations: Percentage of naive T cells showed a strong correlation with TCR beta diversity. Per million T cells, TCR beta diversity dropped about linearly as age rose.

With respect to this clonotype: What it recognizes is unknown.

Trimming left V 0 bases short and J 1 base short, with 16 bases between. This CDR3 has 17 residues. The germline gives CDR1 SGHRS, CDR2 YFSETQ. The authors isolated at least 6.5 million PBMCs per sample. For the second PCR, which ran for roughly 6 to 12 cycles, a sample-barcoded 5' primer and a J-beta primer mix were used. Via MiXCR, TCRdb re-called the 5' RACE reads, giving one row per CDR3 protein. Of around 1,000,000 distinct CDR3 sequences listed, roughly two fifths were seen once; the top ten hold about 12%. The specimen sequenced was blood. This clonotype originated in a man in his late teens or twenties in good health. This rearrangement joins TRBV5-1 to TRBJ1-1; D is perhaps TRBD1 (5 bases). The CDR3 here is CASSLEPMSGTNTEAFF. The CDR3 DNA sequence: TGCGCCAGCAGCTTGGAGCCCATGAGCGGGACGAACACTGAAGCTTTCTTT.